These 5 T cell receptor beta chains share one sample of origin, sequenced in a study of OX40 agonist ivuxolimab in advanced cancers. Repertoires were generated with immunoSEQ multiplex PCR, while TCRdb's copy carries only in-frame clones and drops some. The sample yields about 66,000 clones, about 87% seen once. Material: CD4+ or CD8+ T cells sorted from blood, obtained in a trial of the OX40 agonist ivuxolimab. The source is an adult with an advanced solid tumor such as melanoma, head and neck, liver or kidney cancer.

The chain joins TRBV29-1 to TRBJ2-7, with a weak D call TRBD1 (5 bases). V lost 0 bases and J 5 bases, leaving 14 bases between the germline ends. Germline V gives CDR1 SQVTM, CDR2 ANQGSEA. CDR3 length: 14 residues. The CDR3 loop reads CSVEDLRRGHEQYF. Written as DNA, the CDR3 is TGCAGCGTTGAAGATCTAAGAAGGGGTCACGAGCAGTACTTC.

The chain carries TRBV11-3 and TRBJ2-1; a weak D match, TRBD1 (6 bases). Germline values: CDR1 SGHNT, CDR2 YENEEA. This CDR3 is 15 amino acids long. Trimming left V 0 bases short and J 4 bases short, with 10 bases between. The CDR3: CASSLEADRYNEQFF. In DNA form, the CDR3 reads TGTGCCAGCAGCTTAGAGGCGGACAGATACAATGAGCAGTTCTTC.

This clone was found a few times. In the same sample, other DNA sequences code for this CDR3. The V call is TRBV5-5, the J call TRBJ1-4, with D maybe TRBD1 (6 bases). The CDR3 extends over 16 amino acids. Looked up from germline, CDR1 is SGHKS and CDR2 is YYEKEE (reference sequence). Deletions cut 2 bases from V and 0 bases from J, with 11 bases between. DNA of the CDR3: TGTGCCAGCAGCTTTCGGACAGATGCAACTAATGAAAAACTGTTTTTT. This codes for CASSFRTDATNEKLFF.

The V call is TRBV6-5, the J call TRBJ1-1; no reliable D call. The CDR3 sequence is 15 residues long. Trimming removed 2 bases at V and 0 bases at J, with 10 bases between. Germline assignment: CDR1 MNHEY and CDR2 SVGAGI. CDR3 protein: CASSYSGYMNTEAFF. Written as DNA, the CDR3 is TGTGCCAGCAGTTACAGCGGCTACATGAACACTGAAGCTTTCTTT.

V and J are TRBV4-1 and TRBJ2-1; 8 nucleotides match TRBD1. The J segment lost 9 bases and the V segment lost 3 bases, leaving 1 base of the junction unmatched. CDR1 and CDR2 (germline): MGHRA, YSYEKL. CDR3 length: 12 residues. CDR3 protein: CASSHDRGEQFF. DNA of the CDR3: TGCGCCAGCAGCCATGACAGGGGTGAGCAGTTCTTC.